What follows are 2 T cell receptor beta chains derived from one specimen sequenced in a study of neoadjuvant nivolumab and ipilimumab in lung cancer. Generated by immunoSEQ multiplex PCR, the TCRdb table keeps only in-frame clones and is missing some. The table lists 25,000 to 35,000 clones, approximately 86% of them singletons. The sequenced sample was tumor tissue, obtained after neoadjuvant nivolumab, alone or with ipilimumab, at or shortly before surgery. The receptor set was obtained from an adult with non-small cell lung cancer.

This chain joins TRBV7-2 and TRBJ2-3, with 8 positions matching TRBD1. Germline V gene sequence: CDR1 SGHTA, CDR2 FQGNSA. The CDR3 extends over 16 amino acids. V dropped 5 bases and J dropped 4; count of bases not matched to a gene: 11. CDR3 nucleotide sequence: TGTGCCAGCAGCCCACGGGACAGGTTAGGGGCAGATACGCAGTATTTT. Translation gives CASSPRDRLGADTQYF.

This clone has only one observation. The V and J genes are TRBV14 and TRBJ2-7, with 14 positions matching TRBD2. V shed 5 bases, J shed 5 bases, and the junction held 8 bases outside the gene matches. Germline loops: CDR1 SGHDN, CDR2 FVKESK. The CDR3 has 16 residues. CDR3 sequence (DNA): TGTGCCAGCAGCGCCCGTGGGACTAGCGGGAGTAACGAGCAGTACTTC. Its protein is CASSARGTSGSNEQYF.